A selection of T cell receptor beta chains follows, all from one sample in a study of cytomegalovirus exposure and HLA in healthy donors. Sequencing was performed with immunoSEQ multiplex PCR; in TCRdb, only in-frame clones are kept and a portion is missing. The data contain 120,000 to 150,000 clones, roughly three fifths of them singletons. Sequenced material: PBMCs. The source is a male donor in good health and CMV-seronegative. CDR3s include the opening cysteine and the closing phenylalanine or tryptophan. A D gene is named only where the DNA matches it firmly. Clone size is given for some rows only: seen once, a few or many times, or a class if the clone is expanded.

. TRBJ2-6 TRBV19 few TGTGCCAGTCACCAGGGTTACTCTGGGGCCAACGTCCTGACTTTC CASHQGYSGANVLTF
. TRBJ2-7 TRBV11-2 . TGTGCCAGCAGATTTACAGGGAATTCCTACGAGCAGTACTTC CASRFTGNSYEQYF
TRBD1 TRBJ1-4 TRBV4-1 few TGCGCCAGCGGATCTGACCGGGACAGCGATTTCACACTGTTTTTT CASGSDRDSDFTLFF
. TRBJ2-2 TRBV5-8 . TGTGCCAGCAGCTTGAATAGGAACACCGGGGAGCTGTTTTTT CASSLNRNTGELFF
TRBD2 TRBJ2-3 TRBV28 . TGTGCCAGCAGCGTAGCGGGGGGCCTGATTAAGCAGTATTTT CASSVAGGLIKQYF
. TRBJ1-3 TRBV7-6 . TGTGCCAGCAGCTTAGCAGGACACTCTGGAAACACCATATATTTT CASSLAGHSGNTIYF
TRBD1 TRBJ2-1 TRBV5-4 . TGTGCCAGCAGTAAGCCCCCGGGACAGGGTGTTTGTGAGCAGTTCTTC CASSKPPGQGVCEQFF
TRBD1 TRBJ2-7 TRBV19 . TGTGCCAGTAGTATTTACGGGACAGAAGTTTACGAGCAGTACTTC CASSIYGTEVYEQYF
. TRBJ1-4 TRBV5-6 . TGTGCCAGCAGCTTAAGGCAGGGCAATGAAAAACTGTTTTTT CASSLRQGNEKLFF
TRBD1 TRBJ1-2 TRBV4-1 few TGCGCCAGCAGCGGGACAGGGATGGACTATGGCTACACCTTC CASSGTGMDYGYTF
. TRBJ2-7 TRBV7-2 . TGTGCCAGCAGCCAACTACAGGGAACCTCTAATCGGATCAGGGACTTC CASSQLQGTSNRIRDF
. TRBJ1-1 TRBV5-1 few TGCGCCAGCAGCTTAAGTTGGGGGGCTGAAGCTTTCTTT CASSLSWGAEAFF